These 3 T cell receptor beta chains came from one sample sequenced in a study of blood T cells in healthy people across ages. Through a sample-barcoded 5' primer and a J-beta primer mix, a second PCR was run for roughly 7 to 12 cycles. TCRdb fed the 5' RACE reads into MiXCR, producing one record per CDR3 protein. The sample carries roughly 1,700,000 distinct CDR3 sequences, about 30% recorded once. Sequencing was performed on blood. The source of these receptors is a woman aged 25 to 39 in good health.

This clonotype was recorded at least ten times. CDR3 in amino acids: CSATNPTSGGSYEQYF. The CDR3 coding sequence is TGCAGTGCGACCAACCCAACTAGCGGGGGGTCCTACGAGCAGTACTTC. This rearrangement joins TRBV20-1 to TRBJ2-7; 12 bases align to TRBD2. The germline CDR1 and CDR2 sequences are DFQATT and SNEGSKA (reference sequence). This CDR3 spans 16 amino acids. Unmatched junction bases numbered 10, after V lost 6 bases and J lost 1 base.

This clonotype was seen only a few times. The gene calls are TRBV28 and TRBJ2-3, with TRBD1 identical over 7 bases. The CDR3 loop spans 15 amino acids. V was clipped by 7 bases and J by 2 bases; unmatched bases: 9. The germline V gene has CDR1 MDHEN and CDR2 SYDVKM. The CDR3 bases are TGTGCCAGCACCATGGACAGGTGGGACACAGATACGCAGTATTTT. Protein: CASTMDRWDTDTQYF.

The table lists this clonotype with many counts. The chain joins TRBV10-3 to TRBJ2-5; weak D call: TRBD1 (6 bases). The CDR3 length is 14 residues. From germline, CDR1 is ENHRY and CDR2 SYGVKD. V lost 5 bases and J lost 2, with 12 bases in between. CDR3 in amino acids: CAISLGQEQETQYF. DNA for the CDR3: TGTGCCATCAGTCTGGGACAAGAACAAGAGACCCAGTACTTC.